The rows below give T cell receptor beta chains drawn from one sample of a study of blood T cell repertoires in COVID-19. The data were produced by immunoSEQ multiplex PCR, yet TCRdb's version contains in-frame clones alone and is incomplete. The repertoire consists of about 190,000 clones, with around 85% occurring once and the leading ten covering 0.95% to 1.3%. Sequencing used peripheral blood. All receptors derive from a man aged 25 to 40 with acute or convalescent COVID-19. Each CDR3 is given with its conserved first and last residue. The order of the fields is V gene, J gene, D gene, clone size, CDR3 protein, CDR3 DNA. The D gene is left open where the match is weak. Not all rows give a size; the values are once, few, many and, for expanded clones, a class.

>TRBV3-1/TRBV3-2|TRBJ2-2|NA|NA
CASSPSLGGLMSGELFF
TGTGCCAGCAGCCCCAGCCTAGGGGGTCTTATGTCGGGGGAGCTGTTTTTT
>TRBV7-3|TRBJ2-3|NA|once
CASSLLAAIGDTQYF
TGTGCCAGCAGCTTATTGGCAGCGATAGGCGATACGCAGTATTTT
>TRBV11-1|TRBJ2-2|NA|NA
CASSLAGANTGELFF
TGTGCCAGCAGCTTAGCGGGGGCCAACACCGGGGAGCTGTTTTTT
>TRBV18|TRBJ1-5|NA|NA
CASSYRTDQPQHF
TGTGCCAGCTCTTACAGGACAGACCAGCCCCAGCATTTT
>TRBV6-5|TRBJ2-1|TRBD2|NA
CASSSTSGRTLFF
TGTGCCAGCAGCTCTACTAGCGGGAGGACTCTGTTCTTC
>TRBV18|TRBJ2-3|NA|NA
CASSPSPLRDTQYF
TGTGCCAGCTCACCTTCCCCCCTGAGAGATACGCAGTATTTT
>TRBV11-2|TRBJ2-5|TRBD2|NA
CASRVAGVETQYF
TGTGCCAGCAGGGTAGCGGGAGTAGAGACCCAGTACTTC
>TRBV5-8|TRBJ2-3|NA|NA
CASSLAPTDTQYF
TGTGCCAGCAGCTTGGCCCCGACAGATACGCAGTATTTT
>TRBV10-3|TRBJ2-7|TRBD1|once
CAISESGQEYEQYF
TGTGCCATCAGTGAGAGTGGACAGGAGTACGAGCAGTACTTC
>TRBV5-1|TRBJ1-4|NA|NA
CASSLDLSEDEKLFF
TGCGCCAGCAGCTTGGATCTGTCAGAGGATGAAAAACTGTTTTTT
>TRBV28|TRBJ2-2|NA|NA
CASSLVTSRIGELFF
TGTGCCAGCAGTTTGGTTACTAGCCGGATCGGGGAGCTGTTTTTT
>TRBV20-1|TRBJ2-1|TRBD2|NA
CSASLAGGRNEQFF
TGCAGTGCTAGTTTGGCGGGGGGGCGTAATGAGCAGTTCTTC
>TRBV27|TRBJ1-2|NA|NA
CASGRDTNYGYTF
TGTGCCAGCGGCCGGGACACTAACTATGGCTACACCTTC
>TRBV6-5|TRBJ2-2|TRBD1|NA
CASRLDRVRTGELFF
TGTGCCAGCAGACTCGACAGGGTTCGAACCGGGGAGCTGTTTTTT
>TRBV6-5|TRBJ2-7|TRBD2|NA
CASRPGLNDEQYF
TGTGCCAGCCGACCGGGACTAAATGACGAGCAGTACTTC
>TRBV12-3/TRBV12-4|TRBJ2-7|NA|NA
CASSLPGYEQYF
TGTGCCAGCAGTTTACCGGGGTACGAGCAGTACTTC
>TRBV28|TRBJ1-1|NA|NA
CASSLSSWTEAFF
TGTGCCAGCAGTTTATCCAGTTGGACTGAAGCTTTCTTT
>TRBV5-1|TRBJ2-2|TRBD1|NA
CASSTDRGSGTGELFF
TGCGCCAGCAGTACAGACAGGGGTTCGGGCACCGGGGAGCTGTTTTTT
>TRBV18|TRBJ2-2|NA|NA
CASSQHVNTGELFF
TGTGCCAGCTCACAACACGTCAACACCGGGGAGCTGTTTTTT
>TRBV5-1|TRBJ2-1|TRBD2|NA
CASRLAGVRSYNEQFF
TGCGCCAGCCGACTAGCGGGAGTGAGGTCCTACAATGAGCAGTTCTTC
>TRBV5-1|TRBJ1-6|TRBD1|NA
CASRPGTENSPLHF
TGCGCCAGCAGACCCGGGACAGAGAATTCACCCCTCCACTTT
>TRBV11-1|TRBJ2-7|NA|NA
CASSSPWPGNPYEQYF
TGTGCCAGCAGTTCCCCTTGGCCAGGGAACCCCTACGAGCAGTACTTC
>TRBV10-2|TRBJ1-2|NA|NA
CASSDGQPYGYTF
TGCGCCAGCAGTGATGGACAGCCTTATGGCTACACCTTC
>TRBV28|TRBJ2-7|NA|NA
CASSLRYEQYF
TGTGCCAGCAGTTTACGGTACGAGCAGTACTTC
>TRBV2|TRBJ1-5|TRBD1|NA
CASSVTGASNQPQHF
TGTGCCAGCAGTGTAACAGGGGCTAGCAATCAGCCCCAGCATTTT
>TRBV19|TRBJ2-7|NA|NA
CASSIVGGLAHYEQYF
TGTGCCAGTAGTATAGTCGGGGGACTCGCCCACTACGAGCAGTACTTC
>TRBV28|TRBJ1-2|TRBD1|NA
CASSSPTGVNYGYTF
TGTGCCAGCAGTTCCCCGACAGGGGTAAACTATGGCTACACCTTC
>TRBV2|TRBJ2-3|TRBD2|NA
CASSERTSGGAVDTQYF
TGTGCCAGCAGTGAACGGACTAGCGGGGGGGCGGTAGATACGCAGTATTTT
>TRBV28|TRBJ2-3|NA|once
CASSLGLASLTDTQYF
TGTGCCAGCAGTTTAGGGCTAGCGAGTCTCACAGATACGCAGTATTTT
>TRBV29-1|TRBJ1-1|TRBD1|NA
CSVEGDSSEAFF
TGCAGCGTTGAAGGGGACAGCTCCGAAGCTTTCTTT
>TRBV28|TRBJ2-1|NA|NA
CASREDIFSEQFF
TGTGCCAGCAGAGAGGACATCTTTAGCGAGCAGTTCTTC
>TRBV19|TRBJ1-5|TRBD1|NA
CATAGTGGQPQHF
TGTGCCACCGCGGGGACAGGTGGTCAGCCCCAGCATTTT
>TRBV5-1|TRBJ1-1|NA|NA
CASSLGQVNTEAFF
TGCGCCAGCAGCTTGGGACAGGTCAACACTGAAGCTTTCTTT
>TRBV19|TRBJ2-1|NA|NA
CASGQKTTKFNNEQFF
TGTGCCAGCGGACAGAAAACCACCAAATTTAACAATGAGCAGTTCTTC
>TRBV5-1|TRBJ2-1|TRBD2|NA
CASSLGLADYNEQFF
TGCGCCAGCAGCTTGGGGCTAGCGGACTACAATGAGCAGTTCTTC
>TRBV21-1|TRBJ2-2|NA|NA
CASSLIADRGRRELFF
TGTGCCAGCAGCCTCATAGCGGACAGGGGGCGAAGGGAGCTGTTTTTT
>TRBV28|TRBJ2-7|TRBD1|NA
CASSPMGQPAYEQYF
TGTGCCAGCAGTCCCATGGGACAGCCAGCCTACGAGCAGTACTTC
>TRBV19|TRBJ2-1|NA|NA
CASSIVERHKSLYNEQFF
TGTGCCAGTAGTATAGTTGAGCGGCATAAATCCCTGTACAATGAGCAGTTCTTC
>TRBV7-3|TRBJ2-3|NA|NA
CASSLLADTQYF
TGTGCCAGCAGCTTACTAGCAGATACGCAGTATTTT
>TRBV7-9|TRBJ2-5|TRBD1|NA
CASSFSGGAETQYF
TGTGCCAGCAGCTTCTCAGGGGGCGCGGAGACCCAGTACTTC
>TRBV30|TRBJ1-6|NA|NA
CAWSPIDRQDSPLHF
TGTGCCTGGAGCCCTATAGACAGGCAAGATTCACCCCTCCACTTT
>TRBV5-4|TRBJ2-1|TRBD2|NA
CASSFGTSNEQFF
TGTGCCAGCAGCTTCGGGACTAGCAATGAGCAGTTCTTC
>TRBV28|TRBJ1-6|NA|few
CASSLLRPYNSPLHF
TGTGCCAGCAGTTTATTGAGGCCCTATAATTCACCCCTCCACTTT
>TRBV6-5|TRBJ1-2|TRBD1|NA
CASRTGTGGGYTF
TGTGCCAGCAGAACTGGGACAGGTGGAGGCTACACCTTC
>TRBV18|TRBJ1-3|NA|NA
CASSPGLDGGSGNTIYF
TGTGCCAGCTCACCGGGGTTGGACGGAGGCTCTGGAAACACCATATATTTT
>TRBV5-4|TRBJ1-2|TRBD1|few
CASSGPGQANYGYTF
TGTGCCAGCAGCGGACCGGGACAGGCTAACTATGGCTACACCTTC
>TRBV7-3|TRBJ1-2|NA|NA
CASSLDSGYGYTF
TGTGCCAGCAGCTTAGATTCAGGGTATGGCTACACCTTC
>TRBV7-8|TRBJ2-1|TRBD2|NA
CASSPSGRYSDEQFF
TGTGCCAGCAGCCCTAGCGGGAGATACAGCGATGAGCAGTTCTTC
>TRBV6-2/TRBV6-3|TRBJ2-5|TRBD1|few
CASSYQDRETQYF
TGTGCCAGCAGTTACCAGGACAGGGAGACCCAGTACTTC
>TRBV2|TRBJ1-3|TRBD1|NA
CASSRQGSTIYF
TGTGCCAGCAGCCGACAGGGTAGCACCATATATTTT
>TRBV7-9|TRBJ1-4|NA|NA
CASSTSGRTNEKLFF
TGTGCCAGCAGCACCTCAGGGAGGACTAATGAAAAACTGTTTTTT
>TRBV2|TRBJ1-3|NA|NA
CASSGPQGLLVGGNTIYF
TGTGCCAGCAGTGGGCCCCAGGGCCTTCTTGTAGGTGGAAACACCATATATTTT
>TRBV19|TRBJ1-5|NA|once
CASSIVGGQPQHF
TGTGCCAGTAGTATAGTAGGCGGGCAGCCCCAGCATTTT
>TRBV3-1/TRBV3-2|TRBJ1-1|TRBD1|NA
CASSRGTGGRTEAFF
TGTGCCAGCAGCCGAGGGACAGGGGGACGGACTGAAGCTTTCTTT
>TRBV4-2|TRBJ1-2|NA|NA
CASSQQGYGGYTF
TGTGCCAGCAGCCAACAGGGGTACGGCGGCTACACCTTC
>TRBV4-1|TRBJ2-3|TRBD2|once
CASSRGLAEGKDTQYF
TGCGCCAGCAGCCGAGGACTAGCGGAGGGAAAAGATACGCAGTATTTT